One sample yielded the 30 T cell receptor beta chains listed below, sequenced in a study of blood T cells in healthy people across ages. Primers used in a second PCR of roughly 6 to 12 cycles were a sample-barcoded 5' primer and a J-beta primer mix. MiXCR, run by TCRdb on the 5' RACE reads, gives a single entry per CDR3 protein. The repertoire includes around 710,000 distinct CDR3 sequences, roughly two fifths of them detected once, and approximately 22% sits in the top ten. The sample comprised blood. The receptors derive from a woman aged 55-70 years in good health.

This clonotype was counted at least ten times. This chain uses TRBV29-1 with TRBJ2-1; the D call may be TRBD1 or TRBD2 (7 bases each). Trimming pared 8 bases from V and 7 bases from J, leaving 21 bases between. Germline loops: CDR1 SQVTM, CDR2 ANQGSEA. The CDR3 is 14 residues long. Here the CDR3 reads CSSEGGTEGNEQFF. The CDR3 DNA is TGCAGCTCCGAGGGGGGGACAGAGGGGAATGAGCAGTTCTTC.

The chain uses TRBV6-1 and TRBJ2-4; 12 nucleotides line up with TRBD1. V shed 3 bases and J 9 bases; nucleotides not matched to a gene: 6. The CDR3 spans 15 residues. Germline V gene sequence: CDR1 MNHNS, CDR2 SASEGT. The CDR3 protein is CASSDLGQGAGIQYF. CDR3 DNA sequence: TGTGCCAGCAGTGACCTGGGACAGGGGGCGGGCATTCAGTACTTC.

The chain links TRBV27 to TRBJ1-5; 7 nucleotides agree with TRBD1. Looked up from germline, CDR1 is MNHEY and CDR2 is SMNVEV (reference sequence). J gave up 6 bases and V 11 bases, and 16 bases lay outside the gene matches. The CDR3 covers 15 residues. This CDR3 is CAGGPGGKLGQPQHF. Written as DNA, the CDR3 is TGTGCCGGCGGACCAGGGGGAAAGTTAGGTCAGCCCCAGCATTTT.

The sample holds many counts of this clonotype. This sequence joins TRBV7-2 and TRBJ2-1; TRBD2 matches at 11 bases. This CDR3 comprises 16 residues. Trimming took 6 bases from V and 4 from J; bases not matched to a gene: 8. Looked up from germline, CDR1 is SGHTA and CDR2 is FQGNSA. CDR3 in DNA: TGTGCCAGCAGTTTAACCGGGACTAGCGGTTACAATGAGCAGTTCTTC. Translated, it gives CASSLTGTSGYNEQFF.

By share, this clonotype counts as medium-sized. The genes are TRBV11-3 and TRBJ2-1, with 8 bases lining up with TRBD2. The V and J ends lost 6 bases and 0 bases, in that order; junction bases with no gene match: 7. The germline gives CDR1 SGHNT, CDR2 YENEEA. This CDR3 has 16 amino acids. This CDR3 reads CASSVAGPSSYNEQFF. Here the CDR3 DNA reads TGTGCCAGCAGTGTAGCGGGGCCAAGCTCCTACAATGAGCAGTTCTTC.

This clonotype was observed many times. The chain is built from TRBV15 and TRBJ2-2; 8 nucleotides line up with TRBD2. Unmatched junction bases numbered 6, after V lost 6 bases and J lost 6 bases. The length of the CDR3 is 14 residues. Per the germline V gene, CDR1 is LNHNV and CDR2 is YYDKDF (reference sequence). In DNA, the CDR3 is TGTGCCACCAGTAAGGGACTAGAGGCCGGGGAGCTGTTTTTT. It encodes CATSKGLEAGELFF. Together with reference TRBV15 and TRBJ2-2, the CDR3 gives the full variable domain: DAMVIQNPRYQVTQFGKPVTLSCSQTLNHNVMYWYQQKSSQAPKLLFHYYDKDFNNEADTPDNFQSRRPNTSFCFLDIRSPGLGDTAMYLCATSKGLEAGELFFGEGSRLTVL.

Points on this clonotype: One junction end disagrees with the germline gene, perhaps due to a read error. In DNA form, the CDR3 reads TGTGCCAGCAGCTTTACTAGCGGGGGACGTGCAGATGCGCAGTATTTT. Translation gives CASSFTSGGRADAQYF. The rearrangement joins TRBV5-6 to TRBJ2-3; the match to TRBD2 covers 11 bases. Looked up from germline, CDR1 is SGHDT and CDR2 is YYEEEE. This CDR3 region has 16 residues.

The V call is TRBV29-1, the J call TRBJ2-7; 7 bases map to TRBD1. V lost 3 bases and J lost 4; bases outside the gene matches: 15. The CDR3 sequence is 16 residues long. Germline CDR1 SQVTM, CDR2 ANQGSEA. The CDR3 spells CSVDGMDRRGVYEQYF. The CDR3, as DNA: TGCAGCGTTGACGGGATGGACAGGCGCGGAGTTTACGAGCAGTACTTC.

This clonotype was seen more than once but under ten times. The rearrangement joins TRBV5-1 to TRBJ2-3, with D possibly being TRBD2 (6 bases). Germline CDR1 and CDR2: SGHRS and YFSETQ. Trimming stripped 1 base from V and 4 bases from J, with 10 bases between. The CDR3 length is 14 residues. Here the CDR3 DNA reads TGCGCCAGCAGCTTGTGGCGGGAATCAGATACGCAGTATTTT. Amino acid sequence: CASSLWRESDTQYF.

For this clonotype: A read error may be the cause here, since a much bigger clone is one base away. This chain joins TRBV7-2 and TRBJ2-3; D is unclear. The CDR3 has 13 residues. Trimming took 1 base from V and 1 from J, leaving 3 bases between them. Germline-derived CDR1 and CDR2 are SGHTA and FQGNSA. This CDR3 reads CTSSLVGTDTQYF. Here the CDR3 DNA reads TGTACCAGCAGCTTAGTCGGCACAGATACGCAGTATTTT.

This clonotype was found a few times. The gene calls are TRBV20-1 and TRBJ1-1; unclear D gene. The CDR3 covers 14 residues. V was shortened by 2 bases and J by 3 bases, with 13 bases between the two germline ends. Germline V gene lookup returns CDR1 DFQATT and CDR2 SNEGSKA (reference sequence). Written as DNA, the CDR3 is TGCAGTGCTAGACGCTTATCGGTAGACACTGAAGCTTTCTTT. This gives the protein CSARRLSVDTEAFF.

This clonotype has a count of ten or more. The CDR3 sequence is CASRGGQVTSYEQYF. The CDR3 nucleotides are TGTGCCAGCAGGGGGGGACAGGTGACCTCCTACGAGCAGTACTTC. The chain uses TRBV7-2 and TRBJ2-7; 8 nucleotides agree with TRBD1. Per germline, CDR1 SGHTA and CDR2 FQGNSA. CDR3 length: 15 residues. V dropped 6 bases and J dropped 0; count of bases not matched to a gene: 7.

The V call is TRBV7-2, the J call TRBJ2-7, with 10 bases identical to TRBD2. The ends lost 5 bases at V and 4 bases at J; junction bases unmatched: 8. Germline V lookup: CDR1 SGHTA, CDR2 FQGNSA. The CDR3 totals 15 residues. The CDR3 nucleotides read TGTGCCAGCAGCACCACTAGCGGGGCCAGGTACGAGCAGTACTTC. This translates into CASSTTSGARYEQYF.

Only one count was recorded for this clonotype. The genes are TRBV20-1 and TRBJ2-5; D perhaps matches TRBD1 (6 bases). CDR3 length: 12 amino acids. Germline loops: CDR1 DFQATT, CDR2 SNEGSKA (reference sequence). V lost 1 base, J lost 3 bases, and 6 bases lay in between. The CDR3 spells CSARGDKETQYF. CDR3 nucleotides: TGCAGTGCTAGAGGGGACAAAGAGACCCAGTACTTC.

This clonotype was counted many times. The CDR3 region is CASSESGLTSYEQYF. CDR3 coding DNA: TGCGCCAGCAGTGAGTCGGGACTGACCTCCTACGAGCAGTACTTC. The V and J genes are TRBV10-1 and TRBJ2-7, with a weak D call TRBD2 (6 bases). Per germline, CDR1 WNHNN and CDR2 SYGVQD (reference sequence). The CDR3 has 15 residues. V shed 0 bases and J shed 0 bases, with 9 bases lying between them.

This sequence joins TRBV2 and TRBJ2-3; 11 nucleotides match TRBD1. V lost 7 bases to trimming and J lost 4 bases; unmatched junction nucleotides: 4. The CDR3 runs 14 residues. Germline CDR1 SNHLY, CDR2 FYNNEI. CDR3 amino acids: CASTRTGGSDTQYF. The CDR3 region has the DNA TGTGCCAGCACCCGGACAGGGGGCTCAGATACGCAGTATTTT.

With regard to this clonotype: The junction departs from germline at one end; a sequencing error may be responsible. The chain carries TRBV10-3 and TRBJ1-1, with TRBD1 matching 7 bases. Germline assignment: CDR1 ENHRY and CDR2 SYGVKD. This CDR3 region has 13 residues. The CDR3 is CAISAQGDTKAFF. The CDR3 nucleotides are TGTGCCATCAGTGCCCAGGGGGACACTAAAGCTTTCTTT.

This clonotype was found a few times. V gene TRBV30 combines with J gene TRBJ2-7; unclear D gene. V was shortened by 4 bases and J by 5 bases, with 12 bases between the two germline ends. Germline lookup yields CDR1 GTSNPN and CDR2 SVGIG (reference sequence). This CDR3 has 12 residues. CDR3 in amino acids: CAWTTRPNEQYF. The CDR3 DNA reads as TGTGCCTGGACTACACGTCCTAACGAGCAGTACTTC.

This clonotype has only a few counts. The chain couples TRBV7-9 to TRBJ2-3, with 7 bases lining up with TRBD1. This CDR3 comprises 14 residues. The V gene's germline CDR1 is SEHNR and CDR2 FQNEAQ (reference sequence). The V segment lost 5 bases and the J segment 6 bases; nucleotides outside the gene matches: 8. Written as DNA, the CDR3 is TGTGCCAGCAGCGTGACAGGGCTAGTCGATACGCAGTATTTT. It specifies CASSVTGLVDTQYF.

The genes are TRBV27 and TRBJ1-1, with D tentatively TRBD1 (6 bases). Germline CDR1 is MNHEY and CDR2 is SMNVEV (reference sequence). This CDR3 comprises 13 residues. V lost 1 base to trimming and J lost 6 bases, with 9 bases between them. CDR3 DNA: TGTGCCAGCAGTTTATGGTCAGGGGCTGAAGCTTTCTTT. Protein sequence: CASSLWSGAEAFF.

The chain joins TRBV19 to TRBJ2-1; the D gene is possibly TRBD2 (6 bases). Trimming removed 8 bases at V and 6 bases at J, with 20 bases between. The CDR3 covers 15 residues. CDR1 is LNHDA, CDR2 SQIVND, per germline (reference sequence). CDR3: CASSPGAASANEQFF. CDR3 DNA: TGTGCCAGTTCCCCGGGAGCAGCAAGTGCCAATGAGCAGTTCTTC. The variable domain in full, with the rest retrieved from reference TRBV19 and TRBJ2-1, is DGGITQSPKYLFRKEGQNVTLSCEQNLNHDAMYWYRQDPGQGLRLIYYSQIVNDFQKGDIAEGYSVSREKKESFPLTVTSAQKNPTAFYLCASSPGAASANEQFFGPGTRLTVL.

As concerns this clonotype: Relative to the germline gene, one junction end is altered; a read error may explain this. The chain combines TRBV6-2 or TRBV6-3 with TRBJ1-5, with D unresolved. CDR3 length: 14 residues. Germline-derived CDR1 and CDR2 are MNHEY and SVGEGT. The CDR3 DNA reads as TGTGCCAGCAGTTACTCGAACCGTAATCAGCCACAGCATTTT. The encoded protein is CASSYSNRNQPQHF.

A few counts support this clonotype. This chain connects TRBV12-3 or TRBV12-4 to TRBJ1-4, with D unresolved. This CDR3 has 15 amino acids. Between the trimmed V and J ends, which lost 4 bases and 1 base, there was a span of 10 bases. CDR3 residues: CASSSPHGTNEKLFF. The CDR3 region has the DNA TGTGCCAGCAGTTCGCCCCATGGAACTAATGAAAAACTGTTTTTT.

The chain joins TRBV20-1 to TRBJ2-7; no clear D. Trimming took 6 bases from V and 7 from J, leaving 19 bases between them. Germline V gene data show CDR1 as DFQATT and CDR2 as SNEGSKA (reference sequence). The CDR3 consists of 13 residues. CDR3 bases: TGCAGTGCCACGACTTCACAACGGCGGGAGCAGTACTTC. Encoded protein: CSATTSQRREQYF.

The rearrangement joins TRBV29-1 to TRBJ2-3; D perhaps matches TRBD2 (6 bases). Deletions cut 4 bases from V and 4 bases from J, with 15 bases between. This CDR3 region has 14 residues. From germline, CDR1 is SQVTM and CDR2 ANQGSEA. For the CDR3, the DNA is TGCAGCGTTGGAAAAGCGGGCCTCGCAGATACGCAGTATTTT. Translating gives CSVGKAGLADTQYF.

CDR3 sequence: CASSPHPQGADEQYF. For the CDR3, the DNA is TGCGCCAGCAGCCCCCATCCACAGGGAGCTGACGAGCAGTACTTC. The chain recombines TRBV5-1 with TRBJ2-7; weak D call: TRBD1 (6 bases). The CDR3 loop spans 15 amino acids. The V gene lost 4 bases and the J gene lost 5 bases, with 19 bases spanning the gap. CDR1 and CDR2 (germline): SGHRS, YFSETQ.

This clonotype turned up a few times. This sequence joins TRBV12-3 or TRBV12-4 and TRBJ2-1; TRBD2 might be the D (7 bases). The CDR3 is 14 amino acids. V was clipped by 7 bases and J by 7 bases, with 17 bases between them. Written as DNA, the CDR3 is TGTGCCAGCATCCTGGGGGGGGGCTTAAATGAGCAGTTCTTC. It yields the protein CASILGGGLNEQFF.

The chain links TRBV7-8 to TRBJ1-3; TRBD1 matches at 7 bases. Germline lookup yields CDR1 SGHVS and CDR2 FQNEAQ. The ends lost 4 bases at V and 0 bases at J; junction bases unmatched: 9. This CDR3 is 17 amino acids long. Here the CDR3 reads CASSWGAGDSSGNTIYF. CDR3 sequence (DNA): TGTGCCAGCAGCTGGGGCGCGGGGGACAGCTCTGGAAACACCATATATTTT.

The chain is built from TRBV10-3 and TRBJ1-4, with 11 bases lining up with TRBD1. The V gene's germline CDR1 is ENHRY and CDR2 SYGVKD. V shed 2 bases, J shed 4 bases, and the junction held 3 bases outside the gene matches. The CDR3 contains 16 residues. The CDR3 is CAISEKGQGDNEKLFF. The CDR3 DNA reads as TGTGCCATCAGTGAGAAGGGACAGGGGGATAATGAAAAACTGTTTTTT.

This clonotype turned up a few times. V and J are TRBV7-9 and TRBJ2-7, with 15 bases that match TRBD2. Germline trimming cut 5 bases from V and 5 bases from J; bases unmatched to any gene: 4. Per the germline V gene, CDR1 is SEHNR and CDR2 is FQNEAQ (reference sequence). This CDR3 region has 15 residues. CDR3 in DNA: TGTGCCAGCAGCCAGGGACTAGCGGGAGGACACGAGCAGTACTTC. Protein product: CASSQGLAGGHEQYF.